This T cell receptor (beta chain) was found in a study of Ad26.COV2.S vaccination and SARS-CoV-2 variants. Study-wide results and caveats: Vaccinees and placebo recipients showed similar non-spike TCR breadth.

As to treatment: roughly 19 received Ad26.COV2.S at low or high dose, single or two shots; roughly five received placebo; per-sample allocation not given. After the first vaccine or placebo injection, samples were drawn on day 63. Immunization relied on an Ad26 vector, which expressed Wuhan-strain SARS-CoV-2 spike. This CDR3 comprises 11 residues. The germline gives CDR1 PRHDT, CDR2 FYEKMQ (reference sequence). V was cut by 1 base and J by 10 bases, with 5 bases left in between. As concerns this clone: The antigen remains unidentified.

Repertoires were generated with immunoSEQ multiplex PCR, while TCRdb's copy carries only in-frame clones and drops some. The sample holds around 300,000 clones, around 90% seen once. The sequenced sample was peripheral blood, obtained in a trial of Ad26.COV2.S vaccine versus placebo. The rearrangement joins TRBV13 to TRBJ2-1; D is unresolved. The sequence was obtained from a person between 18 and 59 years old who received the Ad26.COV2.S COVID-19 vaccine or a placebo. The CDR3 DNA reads TGTGCCAGCAGCTTAGTGTCCGAGCAGTTCTTC. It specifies CASSLVSEQFF.